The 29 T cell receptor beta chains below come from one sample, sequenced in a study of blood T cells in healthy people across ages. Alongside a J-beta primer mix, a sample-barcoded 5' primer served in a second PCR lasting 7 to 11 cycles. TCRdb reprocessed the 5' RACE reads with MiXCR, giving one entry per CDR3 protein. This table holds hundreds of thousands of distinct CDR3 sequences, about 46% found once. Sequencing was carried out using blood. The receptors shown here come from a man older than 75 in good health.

The CDR3: CSARARGGQAGANVLTF. In nucleotides, the CDR3 is TGCAGTGCTAGAGCCCGGGGAGGGCAAGCTGGGGCCAACGTCCTGACTTTC. The chain couples TRBV20-1 to TRBJ2-6, with TRBD2 matching 7 bases. The CDR3 sequence is 17 residues long. The V gene's germline CDR1 is DFQATT and CDR2 SNEGSKA (reference sequence). The junction had 8 bases not matched to a gene; V was cut back by 1 base and J by 2 bases.

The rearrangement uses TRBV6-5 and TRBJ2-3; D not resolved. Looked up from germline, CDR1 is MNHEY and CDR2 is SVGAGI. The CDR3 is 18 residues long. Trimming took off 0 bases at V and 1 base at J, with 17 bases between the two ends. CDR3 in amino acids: CASSYSAPIELGTDTQYF. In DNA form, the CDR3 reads TGTGCCAGCAGTTACTCCGCCCCCATAGAGTTGGGCACAGATACGCAGTATTTT.

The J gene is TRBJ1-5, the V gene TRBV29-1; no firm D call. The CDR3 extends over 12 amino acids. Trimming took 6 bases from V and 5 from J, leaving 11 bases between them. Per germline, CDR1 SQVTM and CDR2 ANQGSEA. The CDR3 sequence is CSVKDLDQPQHF. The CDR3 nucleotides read TGCAGCGTGAAAGACCTCGATCAGCCCCAGCATTTT.

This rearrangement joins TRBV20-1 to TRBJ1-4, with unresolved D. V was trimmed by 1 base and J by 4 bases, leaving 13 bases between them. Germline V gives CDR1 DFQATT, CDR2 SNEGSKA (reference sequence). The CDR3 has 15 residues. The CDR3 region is CSARAVGYGNEKLFF. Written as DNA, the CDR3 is TGCAGTGCTAGAGCGGTGGGGTACGGTAATGAAAAACTGTTTTTT.

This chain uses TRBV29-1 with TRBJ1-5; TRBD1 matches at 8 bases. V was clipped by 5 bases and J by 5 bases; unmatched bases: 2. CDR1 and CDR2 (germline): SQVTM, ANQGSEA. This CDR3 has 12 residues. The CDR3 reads CSVQGADQPQHF. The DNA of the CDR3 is TGCAGCGTTCAGGGGGCTGATCAGCCCCAGCATTTT.

CDR3 amino acids: CASSSSRGSNRQYF. CDR3 bases: TGTGCCAGCAGCTCAAGCCGGGGTAGCAATCGGCAGTACTTC. V gene TRBV11-3 combines with J gene TRBJ2-5; TRBD2 might be the D (5 bases). The CDR3 extends over 14 amino acids. Trimming pared 4 bases from V and 11 bases from J, leaving 20 bases between. Germline V gene sequence: CDR1 SGHNT, CDR2 YENEEA. Full variable domain (missing parts from reference TRBV11-3 and TRBJ2-5): EAGVVQSPRYKIIEKKQPVAFWCNPISGHNTLYWYLQNLGQGPELLIRYENEEAVDDSQLPKDRFSAERLKGVDSTLKIQPAELGDSAVYLCASSSSRGSNRQYFGPGTRLLVL.

The CDR3 reads CASSGFGLAGPYNEQFF. The CDR3 DNA sequence: TGTGCCAGCAGCGGATTCGGCCTAGCGGGACCGTACAATGAGCAGTTCTTC. The chain uses TRBV7-9 and TRBJ2-1; 9 nucleotides align to TRBD2. The CDR3 sequence is 17 residues long. The V segment lost 5 bases and the J segment 4 bases; nucleotides outside the gene matches: 12. The germline V gene has CDR1 SEHNR and CDR2 FQNEAQ (reference sequence).

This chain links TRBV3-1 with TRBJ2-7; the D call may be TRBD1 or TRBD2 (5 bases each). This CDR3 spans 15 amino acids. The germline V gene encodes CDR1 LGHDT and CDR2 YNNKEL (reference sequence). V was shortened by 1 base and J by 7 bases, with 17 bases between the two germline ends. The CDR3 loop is CASSQGRDPTNEQYF. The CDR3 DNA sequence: TGTGCCAGCAGCCAAGGCCGGGACCCTACCAATGAGCAGTACTTC.

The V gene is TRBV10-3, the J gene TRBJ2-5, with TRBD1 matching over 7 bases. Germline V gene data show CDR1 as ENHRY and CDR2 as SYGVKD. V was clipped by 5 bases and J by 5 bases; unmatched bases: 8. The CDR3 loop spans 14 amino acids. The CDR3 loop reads CAISRQGSGETQYF. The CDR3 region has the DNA TGTGCCATCAGTCGACAGGGCTCCGGGGAGACCCAGTACTTC.

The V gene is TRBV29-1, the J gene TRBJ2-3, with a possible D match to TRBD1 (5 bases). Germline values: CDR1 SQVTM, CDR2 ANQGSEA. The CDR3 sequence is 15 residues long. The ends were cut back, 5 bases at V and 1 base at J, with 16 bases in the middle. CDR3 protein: CSVTREPGGTDTQYF. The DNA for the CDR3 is TGCAGCGTTACCAGGGAACCCGGCGGCACAGATACGCAGTATTTT.

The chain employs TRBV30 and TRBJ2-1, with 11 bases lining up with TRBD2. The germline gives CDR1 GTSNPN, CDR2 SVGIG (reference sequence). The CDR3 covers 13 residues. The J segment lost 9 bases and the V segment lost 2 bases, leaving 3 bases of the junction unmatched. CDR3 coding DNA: TGTGCCTGGAGTACTAGCGGGAGCACTGAGCAGTTCTTC. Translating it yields CAWSTSGSTEQFF.

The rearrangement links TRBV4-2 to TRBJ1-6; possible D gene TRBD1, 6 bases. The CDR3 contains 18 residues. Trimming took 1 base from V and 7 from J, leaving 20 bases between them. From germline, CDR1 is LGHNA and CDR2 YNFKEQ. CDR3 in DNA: TGTGCCAGCAGCCAAGCGTACGGGGGCGGATCAGGAAATTCACCCCTCCACTTT. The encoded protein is CASSQAYGGGSGNSPLHF.

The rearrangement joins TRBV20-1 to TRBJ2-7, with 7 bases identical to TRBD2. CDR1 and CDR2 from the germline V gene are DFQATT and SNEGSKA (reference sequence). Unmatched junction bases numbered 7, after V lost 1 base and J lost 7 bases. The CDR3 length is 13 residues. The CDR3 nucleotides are TGCAGTGCTAGAGGGACGGCCGGGGGGGAGCAGTACTTC. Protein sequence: CSARGTAGGEQYF.

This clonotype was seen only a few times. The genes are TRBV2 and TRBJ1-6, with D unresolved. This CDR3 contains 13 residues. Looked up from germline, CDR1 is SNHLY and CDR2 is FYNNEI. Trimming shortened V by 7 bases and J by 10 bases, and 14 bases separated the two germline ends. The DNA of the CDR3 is TGTGCCAGCACGTCTGGCCGCCGGTCACCCCTCCACTTT. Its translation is CASTSGRRSPLHF.

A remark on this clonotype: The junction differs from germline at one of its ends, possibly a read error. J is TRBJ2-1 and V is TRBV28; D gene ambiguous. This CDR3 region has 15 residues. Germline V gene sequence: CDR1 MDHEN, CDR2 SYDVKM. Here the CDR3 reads CASSLDQSSYNGQFF. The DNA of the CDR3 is TGTGCCAGCAGTTTAGACCAGAGCTCCTACAATGGGCAGTTCTTC.

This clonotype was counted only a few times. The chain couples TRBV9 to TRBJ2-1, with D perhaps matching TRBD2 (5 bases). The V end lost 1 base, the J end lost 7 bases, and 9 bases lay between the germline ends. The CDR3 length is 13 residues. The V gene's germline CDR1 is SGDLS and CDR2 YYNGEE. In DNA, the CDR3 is TGTGCCAGCAGCGTACGGCCGGGAAATGAGCAGTTCTTC. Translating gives CASSVRPGNEQFF.

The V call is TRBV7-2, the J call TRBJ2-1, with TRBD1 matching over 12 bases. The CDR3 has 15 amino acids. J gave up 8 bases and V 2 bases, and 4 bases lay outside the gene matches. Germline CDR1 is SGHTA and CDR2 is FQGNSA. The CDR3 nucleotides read TGTGCCAGCAGCTTACCGGGACAGGGGGCCTATGAGCAGTTCTTC. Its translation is CASSLPGQGAYEQFF.

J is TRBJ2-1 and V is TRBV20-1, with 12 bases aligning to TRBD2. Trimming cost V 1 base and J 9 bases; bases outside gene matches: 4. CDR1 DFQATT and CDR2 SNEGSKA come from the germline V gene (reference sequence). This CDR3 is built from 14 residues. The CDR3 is CSARGLAGAGEQFF. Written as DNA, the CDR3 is TGCAGTGCTAGAGGACTAGCGGGAGCTGGTGAGCAGTTCTTC.

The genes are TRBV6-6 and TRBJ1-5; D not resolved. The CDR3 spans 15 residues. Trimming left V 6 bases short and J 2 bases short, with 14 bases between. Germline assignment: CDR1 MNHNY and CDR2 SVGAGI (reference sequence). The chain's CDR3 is CASSRSTDGNQPQHF. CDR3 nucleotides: TGTGCCAGCAGCCGTTCCACAGACGGCAATCAGCCCCAGCATTTT.

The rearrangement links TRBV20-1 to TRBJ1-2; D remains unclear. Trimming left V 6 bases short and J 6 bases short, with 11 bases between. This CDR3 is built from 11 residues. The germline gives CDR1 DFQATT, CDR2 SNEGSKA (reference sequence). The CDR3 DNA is TGCAGTGCGATGGTGGCGGATGGCTACACCTTC. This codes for CSAMVADGYTF.

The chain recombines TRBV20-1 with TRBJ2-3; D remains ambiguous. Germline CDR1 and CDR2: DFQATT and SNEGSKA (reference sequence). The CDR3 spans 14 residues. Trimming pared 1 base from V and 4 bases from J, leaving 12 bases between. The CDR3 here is CSARGGVKPDTQYF. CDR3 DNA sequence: TGCAGTGCTAGAGGTGGCGTAAAACCAGATACGCAGTATTTT.

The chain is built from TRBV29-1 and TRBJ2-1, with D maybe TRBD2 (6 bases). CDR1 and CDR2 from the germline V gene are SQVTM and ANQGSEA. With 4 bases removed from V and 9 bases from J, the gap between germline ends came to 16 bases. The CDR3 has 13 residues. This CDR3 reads CSVVPRGMSEQFF. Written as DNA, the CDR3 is TGCAGCGTTGTGCCTCGGGGGATGAGTGAGCAGTTCTTC.

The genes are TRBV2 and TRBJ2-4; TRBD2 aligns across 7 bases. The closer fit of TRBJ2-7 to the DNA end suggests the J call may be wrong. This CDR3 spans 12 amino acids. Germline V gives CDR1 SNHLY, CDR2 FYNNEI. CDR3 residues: CATTGEGYEQYF. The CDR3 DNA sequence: TGTGCCACCACGGGGGAGGGCTACGAGCAGTACTTC.

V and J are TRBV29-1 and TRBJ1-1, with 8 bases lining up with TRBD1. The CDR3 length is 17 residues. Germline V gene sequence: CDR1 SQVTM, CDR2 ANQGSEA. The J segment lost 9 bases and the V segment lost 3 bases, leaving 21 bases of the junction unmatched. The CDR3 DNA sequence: TGCAGCGTTGAGAGTGGACAGGGAGTCACCCTAACCCAAAAAGCTTTCTTT. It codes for CSVESGQGVTLTQKAFF.

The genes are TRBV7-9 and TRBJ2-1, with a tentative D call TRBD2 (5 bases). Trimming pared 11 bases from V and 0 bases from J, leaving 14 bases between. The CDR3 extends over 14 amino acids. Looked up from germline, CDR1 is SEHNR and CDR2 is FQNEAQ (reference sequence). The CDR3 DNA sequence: TGTGCCCGAGGAGGATCCAGCTCCTACAATGAGCAGTTCTTC. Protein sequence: CARGGSSSYNEQFF.

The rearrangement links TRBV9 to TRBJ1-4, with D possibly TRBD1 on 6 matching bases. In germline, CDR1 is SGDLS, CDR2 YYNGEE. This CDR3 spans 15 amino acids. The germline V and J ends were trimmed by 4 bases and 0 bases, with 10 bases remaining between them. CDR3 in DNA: TGTGCCAGCAGCCCCCGGGACACAACTAATGAAAAACTGTTTTTT. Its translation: CASSPRDTTNEKLFF.

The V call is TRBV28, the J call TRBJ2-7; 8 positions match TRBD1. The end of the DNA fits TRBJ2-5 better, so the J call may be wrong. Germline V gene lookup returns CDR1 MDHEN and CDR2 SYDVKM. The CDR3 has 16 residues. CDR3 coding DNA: TGTGCCAGCAGTAGGGGTACAGGGGGTCCCCAAGAGACCCAGTACTTC. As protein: CASSRGTGGPQETQYF.

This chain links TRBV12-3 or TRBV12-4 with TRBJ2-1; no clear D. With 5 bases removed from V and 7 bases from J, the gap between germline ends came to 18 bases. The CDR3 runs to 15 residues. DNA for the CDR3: TGTGCCAGCAGTCCACACTATCCTCAAGGTAATGAGCAGTTCTTC. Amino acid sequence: CASSPHYPQGNEQFF.

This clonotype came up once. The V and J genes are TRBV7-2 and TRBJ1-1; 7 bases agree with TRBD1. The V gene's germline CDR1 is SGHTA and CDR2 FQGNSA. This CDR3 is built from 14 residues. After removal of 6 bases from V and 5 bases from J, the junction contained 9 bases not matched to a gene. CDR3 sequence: CASRQGGGRTEAFF. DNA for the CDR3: TGTGCCAGCAGGCAGGGGGGCGGGCGAACTGAAGCTTTCTTT.